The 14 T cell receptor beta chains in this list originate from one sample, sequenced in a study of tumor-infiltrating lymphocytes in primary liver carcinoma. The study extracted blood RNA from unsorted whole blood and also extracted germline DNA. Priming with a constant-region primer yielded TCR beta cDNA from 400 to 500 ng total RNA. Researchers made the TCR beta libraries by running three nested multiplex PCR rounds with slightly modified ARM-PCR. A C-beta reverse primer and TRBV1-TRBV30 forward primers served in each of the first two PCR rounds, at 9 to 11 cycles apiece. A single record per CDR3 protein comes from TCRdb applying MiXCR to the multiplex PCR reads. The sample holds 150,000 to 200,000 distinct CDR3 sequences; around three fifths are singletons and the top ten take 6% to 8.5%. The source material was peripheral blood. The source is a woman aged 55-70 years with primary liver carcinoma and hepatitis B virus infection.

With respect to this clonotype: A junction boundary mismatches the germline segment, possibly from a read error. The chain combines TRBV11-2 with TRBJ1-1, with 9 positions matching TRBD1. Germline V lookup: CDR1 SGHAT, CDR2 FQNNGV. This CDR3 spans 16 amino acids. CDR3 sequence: CASSLARGQGRAETFF. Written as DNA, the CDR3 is TGTGCCAGCAGCTTAGCCCGGGGACAGGGACGCGCTGAAACTTTCTTT.

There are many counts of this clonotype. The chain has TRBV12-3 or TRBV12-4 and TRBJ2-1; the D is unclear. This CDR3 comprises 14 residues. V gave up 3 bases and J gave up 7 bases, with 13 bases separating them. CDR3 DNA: TGTGCCAGCAGTTTGTCAGTTCCCGTGAATGAGCAGTTCTTC. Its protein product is CASSLSVPVNEQFF.

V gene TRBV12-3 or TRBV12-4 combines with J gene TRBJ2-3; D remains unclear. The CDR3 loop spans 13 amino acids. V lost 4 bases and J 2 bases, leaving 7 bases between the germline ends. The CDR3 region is CASSYQYTDTQYF. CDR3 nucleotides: TGTGCCAGCAGTTATCAGTACACAGATACGCAGTATTTT.

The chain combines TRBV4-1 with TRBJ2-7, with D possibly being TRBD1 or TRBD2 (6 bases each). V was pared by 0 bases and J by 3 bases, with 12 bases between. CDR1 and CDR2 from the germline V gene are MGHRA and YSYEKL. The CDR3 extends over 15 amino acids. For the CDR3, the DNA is TGCGCCAGCAGCCAAGAACAGGGAGGCTACTACGAGCAGTACTTC. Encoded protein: CASSQEQGGYYEQYF.

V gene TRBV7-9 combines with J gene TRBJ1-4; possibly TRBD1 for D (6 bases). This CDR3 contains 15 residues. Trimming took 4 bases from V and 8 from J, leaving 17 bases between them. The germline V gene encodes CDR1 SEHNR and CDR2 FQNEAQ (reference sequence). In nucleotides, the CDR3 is TGTGCCAGCAGCTATCTGGTGACAGGCGCCGAAAAACTGTTTTTT. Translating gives CASSYLVTGAEKLFF.

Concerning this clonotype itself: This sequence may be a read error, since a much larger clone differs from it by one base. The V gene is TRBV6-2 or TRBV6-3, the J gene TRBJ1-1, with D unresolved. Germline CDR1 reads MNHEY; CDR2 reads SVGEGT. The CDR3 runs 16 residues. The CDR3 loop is CASSYRLNLMNIEAFF. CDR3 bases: TGTGCCAGCAGTTACAGACTGAATCTCATGAACATTGAAGCTTTCTTT.

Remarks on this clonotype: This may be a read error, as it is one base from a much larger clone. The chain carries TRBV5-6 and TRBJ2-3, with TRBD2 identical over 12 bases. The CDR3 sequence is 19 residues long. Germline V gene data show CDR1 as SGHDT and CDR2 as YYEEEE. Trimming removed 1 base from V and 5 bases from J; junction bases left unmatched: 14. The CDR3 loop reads CASSLTSGRMGPRGDTQYF. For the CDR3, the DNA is TGTGCCAGCAGCTTGACTAGCGGGAGGATGGGCCCGCGCGGAGATACGCAGTATTTT.

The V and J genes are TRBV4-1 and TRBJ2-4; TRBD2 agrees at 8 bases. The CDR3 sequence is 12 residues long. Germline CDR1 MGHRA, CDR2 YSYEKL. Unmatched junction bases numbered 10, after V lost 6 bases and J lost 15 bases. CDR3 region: CASSQWGGRRYF. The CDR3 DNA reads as TGCGCCAGCAGTCAATGGGGCGGGAGGAGGTACTTC.

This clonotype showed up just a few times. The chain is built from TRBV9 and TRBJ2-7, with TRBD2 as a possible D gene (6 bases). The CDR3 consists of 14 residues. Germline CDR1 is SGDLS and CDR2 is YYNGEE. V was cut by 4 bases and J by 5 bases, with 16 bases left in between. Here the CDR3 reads CASSPPPGDNEQYF. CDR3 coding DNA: TGTGCCAGCAGCCCCCCCCCGGGAGATAACGAGCAGTACTTC.

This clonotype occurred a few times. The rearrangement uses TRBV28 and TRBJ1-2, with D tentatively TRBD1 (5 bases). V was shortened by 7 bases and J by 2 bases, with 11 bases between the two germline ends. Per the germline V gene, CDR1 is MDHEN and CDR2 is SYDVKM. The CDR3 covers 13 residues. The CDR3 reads CASKRGANYGYTF. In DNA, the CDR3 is TGTGCCAGCAAGAGGGGCGCGAACTATGGCTACACCTTC.

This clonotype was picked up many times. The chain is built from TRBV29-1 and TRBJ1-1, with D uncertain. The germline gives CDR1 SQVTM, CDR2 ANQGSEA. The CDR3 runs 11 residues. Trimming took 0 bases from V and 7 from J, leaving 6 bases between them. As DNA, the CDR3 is TGCAGCGTTGAAGACACAGTTGAAGCTTTCTTT. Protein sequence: CSVEDTVEAFF.

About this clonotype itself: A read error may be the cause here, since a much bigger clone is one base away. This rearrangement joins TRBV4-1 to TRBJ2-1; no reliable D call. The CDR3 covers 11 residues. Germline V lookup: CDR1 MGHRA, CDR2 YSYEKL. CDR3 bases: TGCGTCAGCAGCCAAGTCGACGAGCAGTTCTTC. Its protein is CVSSQVDEQFF.

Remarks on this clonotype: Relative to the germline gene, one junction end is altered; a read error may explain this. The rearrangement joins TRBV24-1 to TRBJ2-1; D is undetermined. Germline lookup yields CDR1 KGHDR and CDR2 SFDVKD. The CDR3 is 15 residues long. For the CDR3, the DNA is TGTGCCGCCAGTGATTTGCGGCAGGCCTACAATGAGCAGTTCTTC. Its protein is CAASDLRQAYNEQFF.

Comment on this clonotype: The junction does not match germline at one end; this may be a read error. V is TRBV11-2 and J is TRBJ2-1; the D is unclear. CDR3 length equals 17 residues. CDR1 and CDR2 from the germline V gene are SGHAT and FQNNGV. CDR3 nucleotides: TGTGCCAGCAGATTGGGTATCCCTAGGAGCTCCTACAATGAGCTGTTCTTC. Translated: CASRLGIPRSSYNELFF.